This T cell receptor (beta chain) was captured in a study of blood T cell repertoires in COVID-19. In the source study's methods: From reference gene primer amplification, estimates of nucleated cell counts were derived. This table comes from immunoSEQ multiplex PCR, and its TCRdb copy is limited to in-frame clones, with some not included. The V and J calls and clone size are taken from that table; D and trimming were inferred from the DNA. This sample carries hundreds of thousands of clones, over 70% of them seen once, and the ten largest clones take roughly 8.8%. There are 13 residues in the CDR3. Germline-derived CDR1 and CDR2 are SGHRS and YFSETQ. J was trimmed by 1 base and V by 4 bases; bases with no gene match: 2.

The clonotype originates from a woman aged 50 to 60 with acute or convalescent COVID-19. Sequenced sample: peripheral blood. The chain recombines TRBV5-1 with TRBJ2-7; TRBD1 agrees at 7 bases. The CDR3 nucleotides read TGCGCCAGCAGCGTGGGACAGTCCTACGAGCAGTACTTC. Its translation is CASSVGQSYEQYF.